This TCR beta chain is drawn from a study of blood T cell repertoires in COVID-19. There are a few counts of this clone. Produced via immunoSEQ multiplex PCR; TCRdb's table is partial and in-frame only. The table includes 70,000 to 75,000 clones, about 82% detected once. CDR1 is SGHRS and CDR2 is YFSETQ in the germline V gene. The V end lost 0 bases, the J end lost 10 bases, and 17 bases lay between the germline ends. The CDR3 spans 14 residues. The sequencing sample was made of peripheral blood. This TCR was recovered from a woman of 80 years or more with active or convalescent COVID-19. The chain links TRBV5-1 to TRBJ2-7; possibly TRBD1 for D (6 bases). The DNA for the CDR3 is TGCGCCAGCAGCTTGGCGGGCCAGGGGATGGGCCAGTACTTC. Translation: CASSLAGQGMGQYF.